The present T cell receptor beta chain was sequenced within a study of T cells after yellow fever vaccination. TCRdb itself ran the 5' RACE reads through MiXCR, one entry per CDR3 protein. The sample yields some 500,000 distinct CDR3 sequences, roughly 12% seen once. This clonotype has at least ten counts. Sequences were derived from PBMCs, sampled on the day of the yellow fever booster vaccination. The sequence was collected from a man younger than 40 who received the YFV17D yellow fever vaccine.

The CDR3 spells CASSSGEYEQYF. The CDR3 DNA reads TGTGCCAGCAGTTCAGGAGAATACGAGCAGTACTTC. This chain joins TRBV12-3 or TRBV12-4 and TRBJ2-7; D unresolved. Trimming stripped 4 bases from V and 4 bases from J, with 8 bases between. This CDR3 has 12 residues.